This TCR beta chain was recovered during a study of T-cell reconstitution after alpha-beta-depleted transplantation in children. General study points: There were some patients whose high TCRbeta diversity at day 60 came from surviving recipient T cells and thymic progenitors. Newly generated T cells supplied most T-cell counts and diversity one year post-transplant. In patients about two months after transplant, alpha-beta T cells reportedly arose from several hundred expanded graft clones.

A TCRbeta library incorporating unique molecular identifiers was prepared. TCRdb re-derived calls from the PCR reads in MiXCR, one entry per CDR3 protein. The table shows about 400,000 distinct CDR3 sequences, with around 15% occurring only once. At least ten counts were recorded for this clonotype. The antigen remains undetermined. V was cut by 5 bases and J by 5 bases, with 16 bases left in between. The germline V gene encodes CDR1 DFQATT and CDR2 SNEGSKA (reference sequence). The CDR3 length is 13 residues. The sequenced sample was PBMCs, mostly from graft donor cells, obtained 360 days after TCRalphabeta/CD19-depleted stem cell transplant. The source is a boy in the first two years of life who had a stem cell transplant for Wiskott-Aldrich syndrome, so the T cells may come from the graft donor. The J gene is TRBJ2-7, the V gene TRBV20-1; either TRBD1 or TRBD2 may fit D (6 bases each). The CDR3 protein is CSAVLGGLDEQYF. Here the CDR3 DNA reads TGCAGTGCTGTGTTGGGGGGCCTCGACGAGCAGTACTTC.